The T cell receptor beta chain described here comes from a study of blood T cell repertoires in COVID-19. On the study more broadly: Acute and convalescent COVID-19 specimens originated in the United States, Italy and Spain. Nucleic acid was either cDNA or gDNA, and it came from T cells, B-cell-depleted T cells, or PBMCs.

The authors' processing: Amplification from reference gene primers served as the basis for estimated nucleated cell counts. Sequencing was performed with immunoSEQ multiplex PCR; in TCRdb, only in-frame clones are kept and a portion is missing. V and J calls and clone size come straight from that table; D and trimming were deduced from the DNA. Among some 200,000 clones listed, about 87% were seen once. This clonotype originated in a man aged 65-85 years with acute or convalescent COVID-19. The specimen sequenced was peripheral blood.

CDR3 DNA sequence: TGCAGCGTTGCCAGGGGCCTAATGAACACTGAAGCTTTCTTT. This encodes CSVARGLMNTEAFF. J is TRBJ1-1 and V is TRBV29-1, with D perhaps TRBD1 (6 bases). The V gene's germline CDR1 is SQVTM and CDR2 ANQGSEA. Deletions cut 4 bases from V and 0 bases from J, with 12 bases between. The CDR3 extends over 14 amino acids.